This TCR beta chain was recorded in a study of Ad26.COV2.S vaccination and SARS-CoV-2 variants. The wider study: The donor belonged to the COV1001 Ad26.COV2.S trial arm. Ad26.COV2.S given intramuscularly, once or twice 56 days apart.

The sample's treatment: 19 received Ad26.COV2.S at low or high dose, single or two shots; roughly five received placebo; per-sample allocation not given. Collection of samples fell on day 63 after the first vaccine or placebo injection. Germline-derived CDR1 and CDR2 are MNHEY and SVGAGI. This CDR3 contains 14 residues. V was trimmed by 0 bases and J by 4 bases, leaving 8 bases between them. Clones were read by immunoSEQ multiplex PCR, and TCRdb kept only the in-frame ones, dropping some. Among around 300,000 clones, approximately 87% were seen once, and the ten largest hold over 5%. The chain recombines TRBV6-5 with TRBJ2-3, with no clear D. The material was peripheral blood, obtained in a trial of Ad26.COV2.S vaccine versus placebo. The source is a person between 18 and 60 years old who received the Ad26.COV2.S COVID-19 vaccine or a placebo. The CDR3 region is CASSYSDAADTQYF. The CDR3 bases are TGTGCCAGCAGTTACTCGGACGCGGCAGATACGCAGTATTTT.